This passage covers 9 T cell receptor beta chains from one sample sequenced in a study of beta chain features in type 1 diabetes. As every portion of the isolated RNA was reverse transcribed, the sequencing read expressed TCRB transcripts. Clones were read by immunoSEQ multiplex PCR, and TCRdb kept only the in-frame ones, dropping some. The sample contains about 210,000 clones, 11% of which appear only once. Sequencing was carried out using central memory CD4+ T cells from blood. These receptors were taken from a man younger than 35 in good health.

This clone has just a few counts. The chain links TRBV5-4 to TRBJ2-7; TRBD2 matches 13 bases. Trimming took 1 base from V and 3 from J; bases not matched to a gene: 1. CDR3 length: 15 residues. The germline gives CDR1 SGHNT, CDR2 YYREEE (reference sequence). The CDR3, as DNA: TGTGCCAGCAGCTTGACTAGCGGGAGGGTCTACGAGCAGTACTTC. Translating gives CASSLTSGRVYEQYF. The full variable domain, rest sourced from reference TRBV5-4 and TRBJ2-7, is ETGVTQSPTHLIKTRGQQVTLRCSSQSGHNTVSWYQQALGQGPQFIFQYYREEENGRGNFPPRFSGLQFPNYSSELNVNALELDDSALYLCASSLTSGRVYEQYFGPGTRLTVT.

This chain connects TRBV7-2 to TRBJ1-1, with a tentative D call TRBD1 (5 bases). The germline V gene encodes CDR1 SGHTA and CDR2 FQGNSA. This CDR3 is built from 15 residues. The V end was cut by 6 bases, the J end by 3 bases, with 17 bases between. For the CDR3, the DNA is TGTGCCAGCAGACAAAGACCTGAGGGGTACACTGAAGCTTTCTTT. Protein product: CASRQRPEGYTEAFF.

This clone has only a few counts. The V gene is TRBV5-1, the J gene TRBJ2-7; the match to TRBD2 covers 12 bases. V shed 3 bases and J 2 bases; nucleotides not matched to a gene: 0. This CDR3 region has 14 residues. CDR1 and CDR2 (germline): SGHRS, YFSETQ. DNA of the CDR3: TGCGCCAGCAGCTGGACTAGCGGGACCTACGAGCAGTACTTC. It yields the protein CASSWTSGTYEQYF.

This clone was found many times. The V gene is TRBV30, the J gene TRBJ2-7; either TRBD1 or TRBD2 may fit D (6 bases each). CDR3 size: 13 residues. Germline V gene sequence: CDR1 GTSNPN, CDR2 SVGIG (reference sequence). V lost 3 bases, J lost 4 bases, and 13 bases lay in between. The chain's CDR3 is CAWSGGIRYEQYF. As DNA, the CDR3 is TGTGCCTGGAGCGGGGGCATTAGGTACGAGCAGTACTTC.

This clone appeared a single time. The chain carries TRBV18 and TRBJ2-7; D is possibly TRBD2 (7 bases). CDR1 and CDR2 (germline): KGHSH, LQKENI. The CDR3 length is 17 residues. The V end was cut by 3 bases, the J end by 3 bases, with 21 bases between. The CDR3 region has the DNA TGTGCCAGCTCACCGACGGGGGCGAGCGGGATCTTCTACGAGCAGTACTTC. This codes for CASSPTGASGIFYEQYF. The full variable domain, rest sourced from reference TRBV18 and TRBJ2-7, is NAGVMQNPRHLVRRRGQEARLRCSPMKGHSHVYWYRQLPEEGLKFMVYLQKENIIDESGMPKERFSAEFPKEGPSILRIQQVVRGDSAAYFCASSPTGASGIFYEQYFGPGTRLTVT.

The chain carries TRBV6-6 and TRBJ2-7; 9 positions agree with TRBD1. V gave up 6 bases and J gave up 2 bases; unmatched junction bases: 8. CDR3 size: 15 residues. The V gene's germline CDR1 is MNHNY and CDR2 SVGAGI (reference sequence). In DNA, the CDR3 is TGTGCCAGCAGAACCGACAGGGGGACCACCTACGAGCAGTACTTC. This sequence encodes CASRTDRGTTYEQYF.

The rearrangement uses TRBV7-9 and TRBJ2-7; D possibly uses TRBD1 or TRBD2 (9 bases each). The CDR3 is 19 residues long. Looked up from germline, CDR1 is SEHNR and CDR2 is FQNEAQ (reference sequence). Trimming took 5 bases from V and 4 from J, leaving 30 bases between them. CDR3 protein: CASSPRGQGRTSATYEQYF. The CDR3 nucleotides are TGTGCCAGCAGCCCGCGGGGACAGGGACGGACTAGCGCGACGTACGAGCAGTACTTC.

The table lists this clone with a few counts. This sequence joins TRBV29-1 and TRBJ2-5; D unclear. Looked up from germline, CDR1 is SQVTM and CDR2 is ANQGSEA. V lost 2 bases, J lost 7 bases, and 11 bases lay in between. The CDR3 is made up of 12 amino acids. CDR3 bases: TGCAGCGTTGAATCCGGGTCGTGGACCCAGTACTTC. Its protein product is CSVESGSWTQYF.

The chain carries TRBV19 and TRBJ2-3, with a tentative D call TRBD1 (5 bases). V shed 4 bases and J shed 2 bases, with 10 bases lying between them. Germline values: CDR1 LNHDA, CDR2 SQIVND (reference sequence). This CDR3 contains 14 residues. In nucleotides, the CDR3 is TGTGCCAGTAGTACAGGGTTTAACACAGATACGCAGTATTTT. It translates to CASSTGFNTDTQYF.